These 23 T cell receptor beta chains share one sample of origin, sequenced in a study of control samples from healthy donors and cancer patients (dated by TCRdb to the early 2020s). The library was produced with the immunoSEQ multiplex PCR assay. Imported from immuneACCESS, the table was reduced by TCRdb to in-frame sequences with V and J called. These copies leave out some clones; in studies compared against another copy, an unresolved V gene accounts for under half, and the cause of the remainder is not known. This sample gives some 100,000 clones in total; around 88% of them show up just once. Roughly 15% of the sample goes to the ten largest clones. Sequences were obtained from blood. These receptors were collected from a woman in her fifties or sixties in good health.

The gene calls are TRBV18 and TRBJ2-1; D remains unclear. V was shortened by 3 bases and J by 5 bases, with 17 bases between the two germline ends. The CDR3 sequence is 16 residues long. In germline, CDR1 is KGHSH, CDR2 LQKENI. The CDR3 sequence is CASSPSRSLVNNEQFF. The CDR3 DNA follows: TGTGCCAGCTCACCTTCTCGGAGTTTGGTTAACAATGAGCAGTTCTTC.

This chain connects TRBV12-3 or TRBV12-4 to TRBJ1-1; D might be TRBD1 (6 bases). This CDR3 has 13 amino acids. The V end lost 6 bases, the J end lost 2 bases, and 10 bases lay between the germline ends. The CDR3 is CASRRDINTEAFF. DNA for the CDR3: TGTGCCAGCAGGCGGGACATAAACACTGAAGCTTTCTTT.

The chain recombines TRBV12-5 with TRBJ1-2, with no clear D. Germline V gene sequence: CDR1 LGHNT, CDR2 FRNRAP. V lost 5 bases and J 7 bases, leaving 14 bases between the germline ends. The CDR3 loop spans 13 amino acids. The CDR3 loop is CASGPAVLTGYTF. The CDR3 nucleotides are TGTGCTAGTGGTCCGGCGGTGTTGACTGGCTACACCTTC.

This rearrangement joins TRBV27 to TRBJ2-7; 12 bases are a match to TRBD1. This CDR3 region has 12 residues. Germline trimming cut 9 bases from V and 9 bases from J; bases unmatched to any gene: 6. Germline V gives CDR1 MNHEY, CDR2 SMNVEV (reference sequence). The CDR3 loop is CASRDRGRGQYF. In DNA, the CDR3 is TGTGCCAGTCGGGACAGGGGGCGGGGGCAGTACTTC.

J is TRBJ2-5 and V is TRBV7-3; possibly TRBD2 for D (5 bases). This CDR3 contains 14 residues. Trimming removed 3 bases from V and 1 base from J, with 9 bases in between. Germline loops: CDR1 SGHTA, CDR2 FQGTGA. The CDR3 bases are TGTGCCAGCAGCTTTTCCGGGATCCAAGAGACCCAGTACTTC. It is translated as CASSFSGIQETQYF.

The CDR3 DNA reads as TGTGCCAGCAGCCAAGCAGCCATCTATGGCTACACCTTC. It yields the protein CASSQAAIYGYTF. This rearrangement joins TRBV3-1 (or the pseudogene TRBV3-2) to TRBJ1-2; the D is unclear. The CDR3 has 13 residues. Per germline, CDR1 LGHDT and CDR2 YNNKEL (reference sequence). The V end was cut by 1 base, the J end by 4 bases, with 7 bases between.

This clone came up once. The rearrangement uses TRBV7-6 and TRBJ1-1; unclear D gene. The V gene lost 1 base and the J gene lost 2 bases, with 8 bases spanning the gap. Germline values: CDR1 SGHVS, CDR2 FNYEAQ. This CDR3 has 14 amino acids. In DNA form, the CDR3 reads TGTGCCAGCAGCTTAGACCGGGTTAACACTGAAGCTTTCTTT. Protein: CASSLDRVNTEAFF.

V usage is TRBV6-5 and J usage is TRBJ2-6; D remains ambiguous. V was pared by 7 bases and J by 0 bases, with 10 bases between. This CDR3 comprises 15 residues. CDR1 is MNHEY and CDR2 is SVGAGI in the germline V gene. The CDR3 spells CASKSVGSGANVLTF. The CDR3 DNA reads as TGTGCCAGCAAGTCTGTAGGCTCTGGGGCCAACGTCCTGACTTTC.

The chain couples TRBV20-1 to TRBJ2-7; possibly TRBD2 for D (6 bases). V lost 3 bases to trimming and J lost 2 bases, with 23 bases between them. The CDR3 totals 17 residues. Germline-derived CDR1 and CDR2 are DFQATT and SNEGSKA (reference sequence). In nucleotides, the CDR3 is TGCAGTGCTAGTTTCCGCAAAAACGGGAGCAGCGCCTACGAGCAGTACGTC. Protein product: CSASFRKNGSSAYEQYV.

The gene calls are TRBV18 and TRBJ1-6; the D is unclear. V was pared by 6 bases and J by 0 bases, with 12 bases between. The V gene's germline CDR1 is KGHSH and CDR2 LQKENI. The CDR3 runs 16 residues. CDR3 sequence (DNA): TGTGCCAGCTCCTCGATCGGGAGCTCCTATAATTCACCCCTCCACTTT. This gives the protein CASSSIGSSYNSPLHF.

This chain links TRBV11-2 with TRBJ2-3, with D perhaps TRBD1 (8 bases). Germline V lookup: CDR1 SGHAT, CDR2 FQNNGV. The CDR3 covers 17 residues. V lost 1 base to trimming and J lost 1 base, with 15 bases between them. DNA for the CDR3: TGTGCCAGCAGCTTAGTCGGGGGGACAGGTCGCACAGATACGCAGTATTTT. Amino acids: CASSLVGGTGRTDTQYF.

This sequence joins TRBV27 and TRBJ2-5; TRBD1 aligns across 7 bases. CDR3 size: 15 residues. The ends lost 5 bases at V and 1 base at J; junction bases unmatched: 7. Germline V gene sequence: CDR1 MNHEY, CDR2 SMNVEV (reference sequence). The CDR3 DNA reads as TGTGCCAGCAGTCCGGCCTACAGGGGCCAAGAGACCCAGTACTTC. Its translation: CASSPAYRGQETQYF.

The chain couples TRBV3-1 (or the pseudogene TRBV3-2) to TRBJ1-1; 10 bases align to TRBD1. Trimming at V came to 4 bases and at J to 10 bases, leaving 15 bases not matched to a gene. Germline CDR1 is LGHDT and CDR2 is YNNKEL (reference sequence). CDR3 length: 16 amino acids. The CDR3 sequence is CASSLNHFRTGGPAFF. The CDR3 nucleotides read TGTGCCAGCAGCCTGAATCATTTTAGGACAGGGGGGCCAGCTTTCTTT.

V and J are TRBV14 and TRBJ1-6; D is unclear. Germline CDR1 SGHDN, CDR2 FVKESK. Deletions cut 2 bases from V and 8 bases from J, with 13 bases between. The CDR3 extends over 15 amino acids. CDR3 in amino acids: CASSQIGRWDSPLHF. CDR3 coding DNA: TGTGCCAGCAGCCAAATCGGACGGTGGGATTCACCCCTCCACTTT.

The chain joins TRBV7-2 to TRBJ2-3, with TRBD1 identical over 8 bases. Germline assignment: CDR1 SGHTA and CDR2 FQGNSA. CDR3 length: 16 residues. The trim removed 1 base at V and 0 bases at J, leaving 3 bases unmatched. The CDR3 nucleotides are TGTGCCAGCAGCTTAGTGGGGACAGGTAGCACAGATACGCAGTATTTT. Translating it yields CASSLVGTGSTDTQYF.

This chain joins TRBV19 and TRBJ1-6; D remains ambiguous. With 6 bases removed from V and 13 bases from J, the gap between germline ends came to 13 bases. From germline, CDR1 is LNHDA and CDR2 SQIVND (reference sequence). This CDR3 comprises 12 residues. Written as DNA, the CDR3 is TGTGCCAGTAGGACGGGGATAGGGCCCCTCCACTTT. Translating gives CASRTGIGPLHF.

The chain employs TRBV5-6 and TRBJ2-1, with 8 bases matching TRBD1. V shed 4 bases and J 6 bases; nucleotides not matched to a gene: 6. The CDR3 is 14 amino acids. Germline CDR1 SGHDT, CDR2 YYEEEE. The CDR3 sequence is CASSRDRMSNEQFF. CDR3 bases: TGTGCCAGCAGCCGGGACAGGATGAGCAATGAGCAGTTCTTC.

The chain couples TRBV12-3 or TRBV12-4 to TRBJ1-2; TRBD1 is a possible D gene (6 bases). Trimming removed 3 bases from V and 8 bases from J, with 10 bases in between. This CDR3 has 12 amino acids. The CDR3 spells CASSFLGGGYTF. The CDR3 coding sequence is TGTGCCAGCAGTTTTTTAGGGGGAGGCTACACCTTC.

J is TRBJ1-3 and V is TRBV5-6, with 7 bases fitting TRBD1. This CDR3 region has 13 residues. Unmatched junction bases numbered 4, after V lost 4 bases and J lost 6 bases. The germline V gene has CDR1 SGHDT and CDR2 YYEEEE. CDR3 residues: CASSMTGLNTIYF. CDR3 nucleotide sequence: TGTGCCAGCAGCATGACAGGGCTAAACACCATATATTTT.

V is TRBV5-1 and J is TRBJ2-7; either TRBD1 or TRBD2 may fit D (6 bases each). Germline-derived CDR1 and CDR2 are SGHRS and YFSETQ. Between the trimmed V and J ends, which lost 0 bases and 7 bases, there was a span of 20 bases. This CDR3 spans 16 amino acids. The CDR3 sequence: CASSLVVSSGAREQYF. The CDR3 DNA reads TGCGCCAGCAGCTTGGTGGTCTCCTCGGGGGCGCGTGAGCAGTACTTC.

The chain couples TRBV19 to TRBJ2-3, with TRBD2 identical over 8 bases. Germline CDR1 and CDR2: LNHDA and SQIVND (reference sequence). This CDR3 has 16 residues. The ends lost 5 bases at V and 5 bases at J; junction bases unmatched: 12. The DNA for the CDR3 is TGTGCCAGTAGTCTCCGGGGTAGCGGGAAGGGAGATACGCAGTATTTT. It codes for CASSLRGSGKGDTQYF.

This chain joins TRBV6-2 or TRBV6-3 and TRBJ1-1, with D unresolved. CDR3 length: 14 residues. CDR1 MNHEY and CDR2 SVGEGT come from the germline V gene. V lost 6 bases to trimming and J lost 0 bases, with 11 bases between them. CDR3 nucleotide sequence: TGTGCCAGCAGCCCAGGAGGTTTGAACACTGAAGCTTTCTTT. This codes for CASSPGGLNTEAFF.

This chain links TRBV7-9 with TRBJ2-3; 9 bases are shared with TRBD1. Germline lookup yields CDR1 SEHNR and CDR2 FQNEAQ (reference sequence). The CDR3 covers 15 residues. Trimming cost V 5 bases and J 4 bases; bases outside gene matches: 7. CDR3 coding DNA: TGTGCCAGCAGCCGCTCCGGGACAGGGCCAGATACGCAGTATTTT. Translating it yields CASSRSGTGPDTQYF.